A single sample is the source of the 31 T cell receptor beta chains below, sequenced in a study of blood T cell repertoires in COVID-19. TCRdb's copy holds only in-frame clones and misses some; the assay was immunoSEQ multiplex PCR. In the table there are about 210,000 clones, around 80% of which are singletons. The sample taken for sequencing was peripheral blood. The receptors were sampled from a man in his fifties with active or convalescent COVID-19.

The chain is built from TRBV10-1 and TRBJ1-1; D perhaps matches TRBD1 (6 bases). Germline V gene data show CDR1 as WNHNN and CDR2 as SYGVQD (reference sequence). The V and J ends lost 6 bases and 4 bases respectively, with 15 bases between them. The CDR3 consists of 14 residues. The CDR3 region has the DNA TGCGCCAGCAGGGAGAACACAGGGAGCACTGAAGCTTTCTTT. Its translation: CASRENTGSTEAFF.

The rearrangement uses TRBV7-2 and TRBJ1-2; D is unresolved. CDR3 length: 16 amino acids. The V and J ends lost 1 base and 4 bases respectively, with 16 bases between them. Germline V gene lookup returns CDR1 SGHTA and CDR2 FQGNSA. The CDR3 sequence is CASSLGRSKATYGYTF. The CDR3 region has the DNA TGTGCCAGCAGCTTAGGGCGTTCGAAAGCGACCTATGGCTACACCTTC.

The chain carries TRBV19 and TRBJ2-1; 9 positions agree with TRBD2. This CDR3 region has 18 residues. The junction had 15 bases not matched to a gene; V was cut back by 5 bases and J by 4 bases. The germline gives CDR1 LNHDA, CDR2 SQIVND (reference sequence). CDR3 DNA sequence: TGTGCCAGTAGTTCCAGGGGCTTTCAGCGGGAGGTGTACAATGAGCAGTTCTTC. The encoded protein is CASSSRGFQREVYNEQFF. The whole variable domain, filled in from reference TRBV19 and TRBJ2-1, reads DGGITQSPKYLFRKEGQNVTLSCEQNLNHDAMYWYRQDPGQGLRLIYYSQIVNDFQKGDIAEGYSVSREKKESFPLTVTSAQKNPTAFYLCASSSRGFQREVYNEQFFGPGTRLTVL.

The V call is TRBV5-1, the J call TRBJ1-6; 7 bases fit TRBD1. V trimming: 0 bases; J trimming: 8 bases; junction bases outside the gene matches: 14. This CDR3 is 18 amino acids long. The germline CDR1 and CDR2 sequences are SGHRS and YFSETQ. The CDR3 sequence is CASSLAVRGRVGDSPLHF. CDR3 nucleotides: TGCGCCAGCAGCTTGGCCGTAAGGGGGCGAGTTGGAGATTCACCCCTCCACTTT.

The chain recombines TRBV5-1 with TRBJ1-4; TRBD1 aligns across 7 bases. The V gene's germline CDR1 is SGHRS and CDR2 YFSETQ. Trimming took 4 bases from V and 5 from J; bases not matched to a gene: 8. The CDR3 is made up of 15 amino acids. The CDR3 sequence: CASSLQGSRNEKLFF. CDR3 coding DNA: TGCGCCAGCAGCCTACAGGGGAGTAGGAATGAAAAACTGTTTTTT. Together with reference TRBV5-1 and TRBJ1-4, the CDR3 gives the full variable domain: KAGVTQTPRYLIKTRGQQVTLSCSPISGHRSVSWYQQTPGQGLQFLFEYFSETQRNKGNFPGRFSGRQFSNSRSEMNVSTLELGDSALYLCASSLQGSRNEKLFFGSGTQLSVL.

The chain carries TRBV3-1 (or the pseudogene TRBV3-2) and TRBJ1-2; maybe TRBD1 (6 bases). CDR1 LGHDT and CDR2 YNNKEL come from the germline V gene (reference sequence). The CDR3 is 15 residues long. Between the trimmed V and J ends, which lost 1 base and 6 bases, there was a span of 15 bases. CDR3 protein: CASSQGWGGRDGYTF. The CDR3 nucleotides are TGTGCCAGCAGCCAAGGATGGGGGGGCCGGGATGGCTACACCTTC.

This chain connects TRBV6-5 to TRBJ2-7; D perhaps matches TRBD1 (6 bases). Germline V CDR1 and CDR2: MNHEY, SVGAGI. Trimming cost V 6 bases and J 3 bases, with 12 bases left between them. CDR3 length equals 13 residues. CDR3 coding DNA: TGTGCCAGCAGGCCGAGGACAGTCTACGAGCAGTACTTC. Encoded protein: CASRPRTVYEQYF.

V and J are TRBV6-5 and TRBJ2-7; 10 positions match TRBD2. V lost 5 bases and J lost 7; bases outside the gene matches: 5. This CDR3 region has 13 residues. The germline gives CDR1 MNHEY, CDR2 SVGAGI. In nucleotides, the CDR3 is TGTGCCAGCAGTCGGACTAGCGGTGGAGAGCAGTACTTC. It translates to CASSRTSGGEQYF.

The chain has TRBV19 and TRBJ1-5; D is uncertain. Germline loops: CDR1 LNHDA, CDR2 SQIVND (reference sequence). This CDR3 comprises 14 residues. Trimming pared 3 bases from V and 3 bases from J, leaving 9 bases between. Written as DNA, the CDR3 is TGTGCCAGTAGTATTTCGGAGGCCAATCAGCCCCAGCATTTT. Its translation is CASSISEANQPQHF.

This clone showed up just a few times. The V call is TRBV24-1, the J call TRBJ2-3, with TRBD2 matching over 7 bases. Per the germline V gene, CDR1 is KGHDR and CDR2 is SFDVKD. V lost 4 bases to trimming and J lost 3 bases; unmatched junction nucleotides: 9. The CDR3 spans 16 residues. CDR3 in DNA: TGTGCCACCAGTGAGACGGGAGGCCGGGAGACAGATACGCAGTATTTT. Its protein is CATSETGGRETDTQYF.

V and J are TRBV6-2 or TRBV6-3 and TRBJ2-1; 7 nucleotides agree with TRBD2. There are 17 residues in the CDR3. V trimming: 2 bases; J trimming: 7 bases; junction bases outside the gene matches: 14. The germline CDR1 and CDR2 sequences are MNHEY and SVGEGT. The DNA of the CDR3 is TGTGCCAGCAGTTACCCTCTCCCAACGGGAGGCTTGAATGAGCAGTTCTTC. Its protein is CASSYPLPTGGLNEQFF.

A few counts support this clone. The chain uses TRBV7-9 and TRBJ1-3; no clear D gene. V lost 3 bases and J lost 0, with 9 bases in between. Germline V gene sequence: CDR1 SEHNR, CDR2 FQNEAQ (reference sequence). CDR3 size: 15 residues. CDR3 protein: CASSLRGTSGNTIYF. CDR3 in DNA: TGTGCCAGCAGCTTGAGAGGAACCTCTGGAAACACCATATATTTT. Together with reference TRBV7-9 and TRBJ1-3, the CDR3 gives the full variable domain: DTGVSQNPRHKITKRGQNVTFRCDPISEHNRLYWYRQTLGQGPEFLTYFQNEAQLEKSRLLSDRFSAERPKGSFSTLEIQRTEQGDSAMYLCASSLRGTSGNTIYFGEGSWLTVV.

CDR3 DNA: TGTGCCAGCAGCCCCCCGACAGGGAACACTGAAGCTTTCTTT. Translating it yields CASSPPTGNTEAFF. V gene TRBV3-1 (or the pseudogene TRBV3-2) combines with J gene TRBJ1-1; tentatively, D is TRBD1 (6 bases). This CDR3 is built from 14 residues. Trimming removed 4 bases from V and 1 base from J, with 10 bases in between. Germline CDR1 is LGHDT and CDR2 is YNNKEL (reference sequence).

This chain joins TRBV6-1 and TRBJ1-4; D gene uncertain. Germline CDR1 MNHNS, CDR2 SASEGT. The CDR3 spans 15 residues. V was clipped by 0 bases and J by 7 bases, with 12 bases between them. CDR3 nucleotides: TGTGCCAGCAGTGAAGCGGGAGCAGGCTCTGAAAAACTGTTTTTT. Its translation: CASSEAGAGSEKLFF.

The CDR3 region is CASSHGGGGELFF. As DNA, the CDR3 is TGTGCCAGCAGCCACGGTGGCGGCGGGGAGCTGTTTTTT. This chain uses TRBV3-1 (or the pseudogene TRBV3-2) with TRBJ2-2; D call uncertain. V shed 3 bases and J shed 7 bases, with 9 bases lying between them. There are 13 residues in the CDR3. Germline V lookup: CDR1 LGHDT, CDR2 YNNKEL (reference sequence).

The chain uses TRBV29-1 and TRBJ2-7, with TRBD1 matching over 8 bases. CDR1 is SQVTM and CDR2 is ANQGSEA in the germline V gene. The CDR3 has 15 amino acids. V shed 0 bases and J 2 bases; nucleotides not matched to a gene: 6. CDR3 sequence (DNA): TGCAGCGTTGAAGATCGGCAACAGGGGGCCTACGAGCAGTACTTC. Encoded protein: CSVEDRQQGAYEQYF.

The chain is built from TRBV10-3 and TRBJ2-5; TRBD1 agrees at 7 bases. With V trimmed by 6 bases and J by 1 base, 5 bases remained unmatched. The V gene's germline CDR1 is ENHRY and CDR2 SYGVKD. CDR3 length: 14 amino acids. The CDR3 sequence: CAIRRDSVQETQYF. The DNA of the CDR3 is TGTGCCATCAGAAGGGACAGCGTCCAAGAGACCCAGTACTTC.

The gene calls are TRBV4-1 and TRBJ1-1; D unresolved. The CDR3 extends over 13 amino acids. V gave up 4 bases and J gave up 4 bases, with 10 bases separating them. Germline loops: CDR1 MGHRA, CDR2 YSYEKL. The CDR3 region is CASSLRGSTEAFF. In DNA, the CDR3 is TGCGCCAGCAGCCTTCGGGGAAGCACTGAAGCTTTCTTT.

The chain recombines TRBV5-1 with TRBJ1-2, with 10 bases identical to TRBD1. The CDR3 loop spans 14 amino acids. The germline CDR1 and CDR2 sequences are SGHRS and YFSETQ. V dropped 0 bases and J dropped 8; count of bases not matched to a gene: 4. The CDR3, as DNA: TGCGCCAGCAGCTTGGGACAGGGGGCGCGAGGCTACACCTTC. Translated: CASSLGQGARGYTF.

The chain employs TRBV10-3 and TRBJ1-4, with TRBD1 as a possible D gene (5 bases). Trimming pared 0 bases from V and 8 bases from J, leaving 10 bases between. The germline V gene has CDR1 ENHRY and CDR2 SYGVKD. This CDR3 is built from 14 residues. Written as DNA, the CDR3 is TGTGCCATCAGTGAGTCGGAAAACAGGGAAAAACTGTTTTTT. This gives the protein CAISESENREKLFF.

V usage is TRBV28 and J usage is TRBJ1-1; D perhaps matches TRBD1 (6 bases). CDR1 MDHEN and CDR2 SYDVKM come from the germline V gene. Trimming removed 7 bases from V and 4 bases from J, with 13 bases in between. The length of the CDR3 is 13 residues. In DNA, the CDR3 is TGTGCCAGCATTGTGGGCAGGGGCACTGAAGCTTTCTTT. The encoded protein is CASIVGRGTEAFF.

The genes are TRBV30 and TRBJ2-3, with 9 bases lining up with TRBD2. CDR1 is GTSNPN, CDR2 SVGIG, per germline (reference sequence). CDR3 size: 14 residues. Trimming cost V 0 bases and J 6 bases; bases outside gene matches: 4. The CDR3 DNA sequence: TGTGCCTGGAGTGTAGCGGGAGGAGGGGATACGCAGTATTTT. It specifies CAWSVAGGGDTQYF.

V usage is TRBV9 and J usage is TRBJ1-6, with D perhaps TRBD1 (5 bases). Germline loops: CDR1 SGDLS, CDR2 YYNGEE. This CDR3 spans 15 amino acids. V was trimmed by 3 bases and J by 7 bases, leaving 14 bases between them. The CDR3 protein is CASSEARGGNSPLHF. In nucleotides, the CDR3 is TGTGCCAGCAGCGAAGCTAGGGGAGGGAATTCACCCCTCCACTTT. The full variable domain, its missing parts supplied by reference TRBV9 and TRBJ1-6, is DSGVTQTPKHLITATGQRVTLRCSPRSGDLSVYWYQQSLDQGLQFLIQYYNGEERAKGNILERFSAQQFPDLHSELNLSSLELGDSALYFCASSEARGGNSPLHFGNGTRLTVT.

The chain is built from TRBV10-2 and TRBJ2-1; D gene ambiguous. V lost 6 bases and J lost 10, with 22 bases in between. The CDR3 has 15 amino acids. The germline V gene encodes CDR1 WSHSY and CDR2 SAAADI. The CDR3 sequence: CASSVMTHHTWEQFF. The CDR3, as DNA: TGCGCCAGCAGCGTTATGACTCACCACACATGGGAGCAGTTCTTC.

V gene TRBV28 combines with J gene TRBJ2-7; TRBD2 matches 10 bases. Trimming took 3 bases from V and 6 from J; bases not matched to a gene: 14. The CDR3 is 17 amino acids. Per germline, CDR1 MDHEN and CDR2 SYDVKM. The CDR3 DNA is TGTGCCAGCAGTTTTGGTAGGGTGCAGGGACTAGCGTCCGAGCAGTACTTC. Amino acid sequence: CASSFGRVQGLASEQYF.

The chain links TRBV3-1 (or the pseudogene TRBV3-2) to TRBJ2-2, with TRBD1 identical over 10 bases. Losses at the gene ends were 6 bases for V and 0 bases for J; bases not matched to a gene: 7. The CDR3 loop spans 17 amino acids. Germline V CDR1 and CDR2: LGHDT, YNNKEL (reference sequence). CDR3 in DNA: TGTGCCAGCAGGAAGACAGGGGGCAACACGAACACCGGGGAGCTGTTTTTT. This sequence encodes CASRKTGGNTNTGELFF.

This clone has a handful of counts. The chain combines TRBV5-1 with TRBJ2-2; perhaps TRBD1 as D (6 bases). CDR3 length: 15 residues. Trimming stripped 1 base from V and 5 bases from J, with 12 bases between. CDR1 and CDR2 (germline): SGHRS, YFSETQ. This CDR3 reads CASSLLGAETGELFF. The CDR3 nucleotides are TGCGCCAGCAGCTTGCTGGGGGCGGAGACCGGGGAGCTGTTTTTT.

V and J are TRBV9 and TRBJ2-7, with 11 bases that match TRBD2. The CDR3 has 17 amino acids. J was trimmed by 2 bases and V by 2 bases; bases with no gene match: 9. Germline CDR1 reads SGDLS; CDR2 reads YYNGEE. The CDR3 sequence is CASSVSGTSGSPYEQYF. The CDR3 bases are TGTGCCAGCAGCGTGTCCGGGACTAGCGGTTCTCCCTACGAGCAGTACTTC.

The chain couples TRBV19 to TRBJ2-3; D unclear. The germline V gene encodes CDR1 LNHDA and CDR2 SQIVND (reference sequence). The CDR3 consists of 11 residues. The V gene lost 6 bases and the J gene lost 8 bases, with 9 bases spanning the gap. In nucleotides, the CDR3 is TGTGCCAGTAGATTCTATGGTACGCAGTATTTT. Protein sequence: CASRFYGTQYF.

This clone turned up a few times. The chain carries TRBV6-5 and TRBJ2-7, with D tentatively TRBD1 (5 bases). The CDR3 extends over 15 amino acids. CDR1 MNHEY and CDR2 SVGAGI come from the germline V gene. Trimming pared 5 bases from V and 2 bases from J, leaving 16 bases between. The CDR3 sequence: CASSPPTDLAYEQYF. CDR3 coding DNA: TGTGCCAGCAGTCCTCCGACAGACTTAGCCTACGAGCAGTACTTC.

V gene TRBV2 combines with J gene TRBJ1-2; 12 bases are shared with TRBD1. J lost 1 base, V lost 7 bases, and 4 bases had no gene match. The CDR3 sequence is 15 residues long. Per germline, CDR1 SNHLY and CDR2 FYNNEI. CDR3 DNA sequence: TGTGCCAGCACCTGGGACAGGGGGCATAACTATGGCTACACCTTC. This sequence encodes CASTWDRGHNYGYTF.